These 18 T cell receptor beta chains originate from one sample sequenced in a study of blood T cells in healthy people across ages. It was with a sample-barcoded 5' primer and a J-beta primer mix that a second PCR of roughly 7 to 12 cycles was run. From the 5' RACE reads, TCRdb called clonotypes with MiXCR, one entry per CDR3 protein. The sample gives 1.5 million or so distinct CDR3 sequences, 42% of which show up once; roughly 8.2% is in the top ten. The sample taken for sequencing was blood. All receptors derive from a young woman in good health.

This rearrangement joins TRBV9 to TRBJ2-3, with D perhaps matching TRBD2 (6 bases). The CDR3 has 17 residues. Germline V gene lookup returns CDR1 SGDLS and CDR2 YYNGEE. V lost 4 bases to trimming and J lost 6 bases, with 24 bases between them. The CDR3 protein is CASSPTGASYEGDTQYF. The CDR3 DNA reads TGTGCCAGCAGCCCAACGGGAGCTAGTTATGAGGGGGATACGCAGTATTTT.

The chain joins TRBV21-1 to TRBJ2-7; the D call TRBD1 from the table was never checked on the DNA. TRBV21-1 represents a pseudogene. This CDR3 contains 17 residues. Here the CDR3 DNA reads TGTGCCAGCAGCAAAAGGACAGGGTCCCCAAAAACCTACGAGCAGTACTTC. Translated, it gives CASSKRTGSPKTYEQYF.

V usage is TRBV11-2 and J usage is TRBJ1-2; D gene unclear. The V end lost 4 bases, the J end lost 4 bases, and 7 bases lay between the germline ends. This CDR3 region has 12 residues. The germline CDR1 and CDR2 sequences are SGHAT and FQNNGV. The CDR3 DNA reads as TGTGCCAGCAGCTCCCGGTTCTATGGCTACACCTTC. It encodes CASSSRFYGYTF.

CDR3 nucleotides: TGTGCCAGCACGCAGCGGGGGGATACCATCAATGAGCAGTACTTC. Translated, it gives CASTQRGDTINEQYF. The chain couples TRBV9 to TRBJ2-1, with TRBD2 matching 9 bases. The DNA end lines up better with TRBJ2-7; the J call may be wrong. CDR3 length: 15 residues. Germline V gene sequence: CDR1 SGDLS, CDR2 YYNGEE.

The gene calls are TRBV11-2 and TRBJ2-1; the match to TRBD2 covers 14 bases. CDR3 length: 23 residues. The germline V gene has CDR1 SGHAT and CDR2 FQNNGV. After removal of 0 bases from V and 2 bases from J, the junction contained 18 bases not matched to a gene. The CDR3 coding sequence is TGTGCCAGCAGCTTAGATCTTAGCATAGGGACTAGCGGGAGTTTAGGCACCTACAATGAGCAGTTCTTC. This sequence encodes CASSLDLSIGTSGSLGTYNEQFF.

The chain's CDR3 is CASSGPLGESNEQYF. The CDR3 DNA follows: TGTGCCAGCAGTGGCCCATTGGGGGAGAGTAATGAGCAGTACTTC. The V gene is TRBV6-4, the J gene TRBJ2-5; D possibly matches TRBD1 or TRBD2 (5 bases each). The germline V gene encodes CDR1 MRHNA and CDR2 SNTAGT. The CDR3 spans 15 residues. V was cut by 4 bases and J by 11 bases, with 23 bases left in between.

The V and J genes are TRBV11-2 and TRBJ2-7; tentatively, D is TRBD1 (6 bases). From germline, CDR1 is SGHAT and CDR2 FQNNGV. V was pared by 4 bases and J by 3 bases, with 13 bases between. The CDR3 is made up of 14 amino acids. CDR3 nucleotide sequence: TGTGCCAGCAGCTCCGACAGGCACATCTACGAGCAGTACTTC. It is translated as CASSSDRHIYEQYF.

The chain couples TRBV24-1 to TRBJ1-1; D ambiguous. V was shortened by 9 bases and J by 3 bases, with 19 bases between the two germline ends. Germline V gives CDR1 KGHDR, CDR2 SFDVKD. The length of the CDR3 is 15 residues. The CDR3 reads CATAPVGPLYTEAFF. The CDR3 DNA reads as TGTGCCACCGCGCCTGTGGGTCCCCTTTACACTGAAGCTTTCTTT.

This rearrangement joins TRBV6-5 to TRBJ2-1; 7 bases line up with TRBD2. Germline V gives CDR1 MNHEY, CDR2 SVGAGI. CDR3 length: 16 amino acids. The J segment lost 3 bases and the V segment lost 1 base, leaving 6 bases of the junction unmatched. CDR3 sequence reads: CASSYFPSGDYNEQFF. In DNA, the CDR3 is TGTGCCAGCAGTTACTTCCCAAGCGGGGACTACAATGAGCAGTTCTTC.

The chain has TRBV2 and TRBJ2-5; D is ambiguous. The CDR3 runs 11 residues. V was clipped by 8 bases and J by 4 bases, with 8 bases between them. Germline V gene lookup returns CDR1 SNHLY and CDR2 FYNNEI. The CDR3 nucleotides read TGTGCCAGCCGCTACGGAGAGACCCAGTACTTC. Its translation: CASRYGETQYF.

This clonotype was seen more than once but under ten times. The J gene is TRBJ1-2, the V gene TRBV7-2; the match to TRBD1 covers 7 bases. J was trimmed by 6 bases and V by 3 bases; bases with no gene match: 7. The CDR3 runs 14 residues. In germline, CDR1 is SGHTA, CDR2 FQGNSA. CDR3 nucleotide sequence: TGTGCCAGCAGCTTTTTCGGGACAGACCATGGCTACACCTTC. Encoded protein: CASSFFGTDHGYTF.

The V call is TRBV7-2, the J call TRBJ2-1; 9 bases align to TRBD1. The CDR3 runs to 16 residues. Germline assignment: CDR1 SGHTA and CDR2 FQGNSA. Losses at the gene ends were 5 bases for V and 3 bases for J; bases not matched to a gene: 8. CDR3 nucleotides: TGTGCCAGCAGCCCCCTCGGACAGGGGCTCTACAATGAGCAGTTCTTC. This gives the protein CASSPLGQGLYNEQFF.

V usage is TRBV3-1 and J usage is TRBJ2-1, with 9 bases lining up with TRBD2. With V trimmed by 6 bases and J by 8 bases, 8 bases remained unmatched. The CDR3 has 14 residues. Germline loops: CDR1 LGHDT, CDR2 YNNKEL (reference sequence). The CDR3 DNA reads as TGTGCCAGCAGGCTAGCGGGACGAGGGGATGAGCAGTTCTTC. Translating it yields CASRLAGRGDEQFF.

This CDR3 is CASSKEREANQPQHF. The CDR3 bases are TGTGCCAGCAGCAAGGAAAGGGAAGCGAATCAGCCCCAGCATTTT. V is TRBV21-1 and J is TRBJ1-5; TRBD1, the table's D call, was not compared with the DNA. TRBV21-1 counts as a pseudogene. The CDR3 spans 15 residues.

The V and J genes are TRBV25-1 and TRBJ2-3, with TRBD2 matching 12 bases. Germline CDR1 MGHDK, CDR2 SYGVNS. The CDR3 extends over 19 amino acids. V lost 2 bases, J lost 2 bases, and 11 bases stayed unmatched. CDR3 coding DNA: TGTGCCAGCAGTGAACCCTCTAGCGGGAGGGCCCGTATCACAGATACGCAGTATTTT. Residues: CASSEPSSGRARITDTQYF.

J is TRBJ1-2 and V is TRBV9, with TRBD1 identical over 10 bases. Germline loops: CDR1 SGDLS, CDR2 YYNGEE. This CDR3 has 16 residues. V was clipped by 2 bases and J by 4 bases; unmatched bases: 8. The CDR3 loop is CASSVGLGQGGYGYTF. CDR3 DNA sequence: TGTGCCAGCAGCGTGGGCTTAGGACAGGGGGGCTATGGCTACACCTTC. Variable domain in full (rest from reference TRBV9 and TRBJ1-2): DSGVTQTPKHLITATGQRVTLRCSPRSGDLSVYWYQQSLDQGLQFLIQYYNGEERAKGNILERFSAQQFPDLHSELNLSSLELGDSALYFCASSVGLGQGGYGYTFGSGTRLTVV.

V is TRBV27 and J is TRBJ1-1; 9 nucleotides line up with TRBD1. Trimming took 5 bases from V and 4 from J; bases not matched to a gene: 11. The germline V gene encodes CDR1 MNHEY and CDR2 SMNVEV (reference sequence). The CDR3 has 16 residues. CDR3 protein: CASSLQGALMGTEAFF. CDR3 in DNA: TGTGCCAGCAGTCTACAGGGGGCACTCATGGGCACTGAAGCTTTCTTT.

As DNA, the CDR3 is TGCAGCGGACAAGCCTACAATGAGCAGTTCTTC. This encodes CSGQAYNEQFF. The J gene is TRBJ2-1, the V gene TRBV29-1; D is undetermined. Between the trimmed V and J ends, which lost 7 bases and 2 bases, there was a span of 6 bases. The CDR3 extends over 11 amino acids. Per the germline V gene, CDR1 is SQVTM and CDR2 is ANQGSEA.